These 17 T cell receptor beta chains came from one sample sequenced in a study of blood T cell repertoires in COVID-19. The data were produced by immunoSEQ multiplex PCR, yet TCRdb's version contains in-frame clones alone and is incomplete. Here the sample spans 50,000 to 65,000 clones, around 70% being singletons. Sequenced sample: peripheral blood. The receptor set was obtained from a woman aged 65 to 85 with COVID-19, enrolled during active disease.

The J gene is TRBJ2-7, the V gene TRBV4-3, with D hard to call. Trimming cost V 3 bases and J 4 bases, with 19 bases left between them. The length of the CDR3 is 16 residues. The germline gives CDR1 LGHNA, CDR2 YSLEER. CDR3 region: CASSHYPEALRYEQYF. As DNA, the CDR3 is TGCGCCAGCAGCCATTACCCCGAGGCCCTTCGTTACGAGCAGTACTTC.

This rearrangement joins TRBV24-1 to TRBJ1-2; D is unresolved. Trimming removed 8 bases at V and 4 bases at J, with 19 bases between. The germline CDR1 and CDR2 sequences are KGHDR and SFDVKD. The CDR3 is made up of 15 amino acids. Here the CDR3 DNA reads TGTGCCACCACACGGATTAGCGGAATCTCCTATGGCTACACCTTC. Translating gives CATTRISGISYGYTF.

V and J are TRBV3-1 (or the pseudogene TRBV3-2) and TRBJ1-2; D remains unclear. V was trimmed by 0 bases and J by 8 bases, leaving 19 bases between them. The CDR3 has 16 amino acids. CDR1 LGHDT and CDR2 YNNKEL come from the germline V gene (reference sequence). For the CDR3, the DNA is TGTGCCAGCAGCCAAGATGTTCACACTAGGCGTTCCGGCTACACCTTC. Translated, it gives CASSQDVHTRRSGYTF.

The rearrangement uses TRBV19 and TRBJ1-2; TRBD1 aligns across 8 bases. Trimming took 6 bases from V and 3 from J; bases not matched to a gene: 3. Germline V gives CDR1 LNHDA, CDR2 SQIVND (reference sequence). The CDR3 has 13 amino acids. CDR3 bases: TGTGCCAGTAGGACAGGGGAACACTATGGCTACACCTTC. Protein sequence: CASRTGEHYGYTF.

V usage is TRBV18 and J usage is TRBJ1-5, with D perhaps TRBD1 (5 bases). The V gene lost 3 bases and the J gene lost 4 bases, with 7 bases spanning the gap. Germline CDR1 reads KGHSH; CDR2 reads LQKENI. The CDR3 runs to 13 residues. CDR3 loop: CASSPGPNQPQHF. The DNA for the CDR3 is TGTGCCAGCTCACCGGGGCCAAATCAGCCCCAGCATTTT.

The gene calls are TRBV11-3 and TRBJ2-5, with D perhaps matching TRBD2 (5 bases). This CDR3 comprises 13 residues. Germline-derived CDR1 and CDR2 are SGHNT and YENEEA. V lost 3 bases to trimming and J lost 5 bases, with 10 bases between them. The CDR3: CASSFPSWETQYF. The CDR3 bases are TGTGCCAGCAGCTTCCCTAGCTGGGAGACCCAGTACTTC. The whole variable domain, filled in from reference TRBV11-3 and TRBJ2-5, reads EAGVVQSPRYKIIEKKQPVAFWCNPISGHNTLYWYLQNLGQGPELLIRYENEEAVDDSQLPKDRFSAERLKGVDSTLKIQPAELGDSAVYLCASSFPSWETQYFGPGTRLLVL.

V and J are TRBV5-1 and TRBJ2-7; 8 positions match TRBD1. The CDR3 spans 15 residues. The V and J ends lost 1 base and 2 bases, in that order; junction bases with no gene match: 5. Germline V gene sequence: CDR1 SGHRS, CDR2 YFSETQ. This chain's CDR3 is CASSLWTGNAYEQYF. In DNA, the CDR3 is TGCGCCAGCAGCTTGTGGACAGGGAATGCCTACGAGCAGTACTTC.

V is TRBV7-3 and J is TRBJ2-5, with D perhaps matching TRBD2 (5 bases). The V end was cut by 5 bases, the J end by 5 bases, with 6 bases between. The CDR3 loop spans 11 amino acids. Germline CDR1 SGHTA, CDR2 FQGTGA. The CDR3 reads CASSGGETQYF. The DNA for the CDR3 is TGTGCCAGCAGCGGCGGGGAGACCCAGTACTTC.

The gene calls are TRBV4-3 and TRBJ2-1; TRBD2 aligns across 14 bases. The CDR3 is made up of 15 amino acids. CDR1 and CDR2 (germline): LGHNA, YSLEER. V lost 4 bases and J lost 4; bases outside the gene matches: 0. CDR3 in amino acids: CASSRLAGGYNEQFF. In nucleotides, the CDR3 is TGCGCCAGCAGCCGACTAGCGGGGGGGTACAATGAGCAGTTCTTC.

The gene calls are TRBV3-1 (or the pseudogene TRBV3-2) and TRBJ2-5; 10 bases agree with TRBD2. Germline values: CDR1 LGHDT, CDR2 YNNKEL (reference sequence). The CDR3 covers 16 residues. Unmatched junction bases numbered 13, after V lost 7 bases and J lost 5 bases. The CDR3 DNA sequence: TGTGCCAGCAACCTCGGGAGCGGGGGGGCCGGGGAGACCCAGTACTTC. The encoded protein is CASNLGSGGAGETQYF.

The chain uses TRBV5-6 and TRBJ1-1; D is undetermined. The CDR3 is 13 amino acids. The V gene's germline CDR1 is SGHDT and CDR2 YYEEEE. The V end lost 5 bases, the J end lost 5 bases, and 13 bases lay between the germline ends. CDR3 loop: CASSSTVETEAFF. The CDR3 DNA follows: TGTGCCAGCAGTTCTACGGTGGAGACTGAAGCTTTCTTT.

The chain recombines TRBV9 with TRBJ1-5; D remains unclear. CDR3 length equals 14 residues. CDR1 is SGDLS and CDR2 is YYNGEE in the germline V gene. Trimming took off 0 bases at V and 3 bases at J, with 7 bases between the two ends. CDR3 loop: CASSVGGFNQPQHF. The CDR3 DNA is TGTGCCAGCAGCGTAGGAGGATTCAATCAGCCCCAGCATTTT.

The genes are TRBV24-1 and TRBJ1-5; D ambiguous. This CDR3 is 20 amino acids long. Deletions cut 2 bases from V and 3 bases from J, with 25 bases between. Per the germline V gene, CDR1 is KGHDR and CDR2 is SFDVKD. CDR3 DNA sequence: TGTGCCACCAGTGATTCGAGAGGTCGTACGGCAGCTCGCGCCAATCAGCCCCAGCATTTT. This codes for CATSDSRGRTAARANQPQHF.

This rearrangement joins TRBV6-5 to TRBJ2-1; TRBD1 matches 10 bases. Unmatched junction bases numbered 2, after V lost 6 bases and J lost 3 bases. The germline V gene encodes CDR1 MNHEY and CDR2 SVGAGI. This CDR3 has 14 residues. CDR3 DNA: TGTGCCAGCAGGGGACAGGGGTACTACAATGAGCAGTTCTTC. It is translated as CASRGQGYYNEQFF.

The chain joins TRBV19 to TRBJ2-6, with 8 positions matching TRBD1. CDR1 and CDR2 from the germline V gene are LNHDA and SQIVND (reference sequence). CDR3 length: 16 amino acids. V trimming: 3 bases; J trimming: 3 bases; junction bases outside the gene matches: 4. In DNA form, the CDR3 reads TGTGCCAGTAGTATCGGACAGGGCTATGGGGCCAACGTCCTGACTTTC. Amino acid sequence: CASSIGQGYGANVLTF. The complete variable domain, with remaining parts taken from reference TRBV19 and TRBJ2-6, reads DGGITQSPKYLFRKEGQNVTLSCEQNLNHDAMYWYRQDPGQGLRLIYYSQIVNDFQKGDIAEGYSVSREKKESFPLTVTSAQKNPTAFYLCASSIGQGYGANVLTFGAGSRLTVL.

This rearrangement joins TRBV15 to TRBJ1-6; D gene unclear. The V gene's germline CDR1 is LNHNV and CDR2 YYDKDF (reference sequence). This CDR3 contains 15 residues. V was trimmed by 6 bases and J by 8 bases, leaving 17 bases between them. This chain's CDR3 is CATSPGIQTHSPLHF. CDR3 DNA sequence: TGTGCCACCAGTCCAGGTATCCAAACCCATTCACCCCTCCACTTT.

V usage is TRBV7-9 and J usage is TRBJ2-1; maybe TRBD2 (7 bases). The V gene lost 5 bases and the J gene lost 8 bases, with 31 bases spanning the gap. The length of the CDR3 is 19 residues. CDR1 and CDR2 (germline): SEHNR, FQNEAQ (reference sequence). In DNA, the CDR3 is TGTGCCAGCAGCCCTGGGGGCGGGGGCCGTTATTTTTTTGTGGATGAGCAGTTCTTC. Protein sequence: CASSPGGGGRYFFVDEQFF.